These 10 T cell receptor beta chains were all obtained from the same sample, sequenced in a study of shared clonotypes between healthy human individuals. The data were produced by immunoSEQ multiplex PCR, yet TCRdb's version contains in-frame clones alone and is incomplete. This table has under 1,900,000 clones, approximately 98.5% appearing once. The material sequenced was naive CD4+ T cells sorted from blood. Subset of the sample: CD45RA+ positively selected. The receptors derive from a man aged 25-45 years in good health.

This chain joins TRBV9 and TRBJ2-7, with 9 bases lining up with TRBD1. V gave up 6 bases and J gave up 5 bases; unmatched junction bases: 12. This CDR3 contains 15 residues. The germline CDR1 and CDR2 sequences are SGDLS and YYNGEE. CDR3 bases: TGTGCCAGCACCTGCGGCGGGGACAGGGACCACGAGCAGTACTTC. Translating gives CASTCGGDRDHEQYF.

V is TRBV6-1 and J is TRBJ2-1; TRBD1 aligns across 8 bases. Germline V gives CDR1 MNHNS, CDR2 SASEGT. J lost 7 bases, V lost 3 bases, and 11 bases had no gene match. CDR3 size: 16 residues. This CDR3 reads CASSDLWDRLSNEQFF. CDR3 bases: TGTGCCAGCAGTGACCTTTGGGACAGGCTCTCAAATGAGCAGTTCTTC.

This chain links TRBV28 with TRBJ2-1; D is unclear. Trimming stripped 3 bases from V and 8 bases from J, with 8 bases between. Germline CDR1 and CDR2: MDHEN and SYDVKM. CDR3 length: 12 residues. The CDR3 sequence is CASSFQVDEQFF. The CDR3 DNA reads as TGTGCCAGCAGTTTTCAGGTAGATGAGCAGTTCTTC.

This CDR3 is CAWSVRGTGLQPQHF. The CDR3 DNA reads as TGTGCCTGGAGTGTACGTGGGACAGGGCTTCAGCCCCAGCATTTT. V usage is TRBV30 and J usage is TRBJ1-5; 9 nucleotides match TRBD1. The V segment lost 0 bases and the J segment 6 bases; nucleotides outside the gene matches: 6. This CDR3 is 15 amino acids long. From germline, CDR1 is GTSNPN and CDR2 SVGIG (reference sequence).

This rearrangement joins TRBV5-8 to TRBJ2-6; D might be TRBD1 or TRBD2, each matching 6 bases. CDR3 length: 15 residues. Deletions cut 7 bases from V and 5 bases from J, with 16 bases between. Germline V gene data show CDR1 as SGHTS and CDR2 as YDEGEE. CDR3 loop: CASRWRGSRANVLTF. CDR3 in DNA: TGTGCCAGCCGGTGGAGGGGGTCTCGGGCCAACGTCCTGACTTTC.

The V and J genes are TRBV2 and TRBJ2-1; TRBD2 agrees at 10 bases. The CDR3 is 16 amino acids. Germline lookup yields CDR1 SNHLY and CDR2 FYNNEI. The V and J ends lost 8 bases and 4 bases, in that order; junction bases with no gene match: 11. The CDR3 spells CASLGRTSGSYNEQFF. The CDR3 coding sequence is TGTGCCAGCTTAGGTCGGACTAGCGGAAGTTACAATGAGCAGTTCTTC.

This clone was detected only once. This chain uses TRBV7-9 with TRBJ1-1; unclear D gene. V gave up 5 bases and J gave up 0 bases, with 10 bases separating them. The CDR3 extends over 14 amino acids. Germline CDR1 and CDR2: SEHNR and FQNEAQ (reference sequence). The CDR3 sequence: CASSKRFMNTEAFF. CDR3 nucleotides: TGTGCCAGCAGCAAAAGGTTCATGAACACTGAAGCTTTCTTT. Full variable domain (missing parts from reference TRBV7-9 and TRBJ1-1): DTGVSQNPRHKITKRGQNVTFRCDPISEHNRLYWYRQTLGQGPEFLTYFQNEAQLEKSRLLSDRFSAERPKGSFSTLEIQRTEQGDSAMYLCASSKRFMNTEAFFGQGTRLTVV.

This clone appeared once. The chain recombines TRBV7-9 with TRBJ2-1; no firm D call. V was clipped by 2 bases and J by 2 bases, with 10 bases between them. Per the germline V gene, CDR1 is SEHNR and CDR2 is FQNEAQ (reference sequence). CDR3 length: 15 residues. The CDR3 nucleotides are TGTGCCAGCAGCTTACCCGGAGCAGCCTACAATGAGCAGTTCTTC. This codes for CASSLPGAAYNEQFF. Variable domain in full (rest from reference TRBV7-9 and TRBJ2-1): DTGVSQNPRHKITKRGQNVTFRCDPISEHNRLYWYRQTLGQGPEFLTYFQNEAQLEKSRLLSDRFSAERPKGSFSTLEIQRTEQGDSAMYLCASSLPGAAYNEQFFGPGTRLTVL.

CDR3 sequence (DNA): TGTGCCAGCAGTTACTCGTTGGCCAGAAAAGAGACCCAGTACTTC. Translated, it gives CASSYSLARKETQYF. The gene calls are TRBV6-5 and TRBJ2-5; no clear D. The germline V and J ends were trimmed by 0 bases and 3 bases, with 11 bases remaining between them. Germline-derived CDR1 and CDR2 are MNHEY and SVGAGI. The CDR3 contains 15 residues.

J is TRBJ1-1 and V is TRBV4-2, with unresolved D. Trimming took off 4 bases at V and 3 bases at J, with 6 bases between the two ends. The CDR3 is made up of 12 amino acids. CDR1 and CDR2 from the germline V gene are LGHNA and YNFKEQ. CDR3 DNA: TGTGCCAGCAGCCCACGGGACACTGAAGCTTTCTTT. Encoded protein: CASSPRDTEAFF.